The next 20 T cell receptor beta chains were all read from a single sample in a study of cytomegalovirus exposure and HLA in healthy donors. The study ran its PCR with 60 Vbeta and 13 Jbeta primers. The repertoire was sequenced with immunoSEQ multiplex PCR; TCRdb's copy has only in-frame clones and lacks some. The sample shows roughly 100,000 clones, around 75% of them seen only once. The sequenced material came from PBMCs. Receptor source: a man aged 30 to 39 in good health and CMV-seronegative.

The V gene is TRBV29-1, the J gene TRBJ1-5, with D hard to call. Germline assignment: CDR1 SQVTM and CDR2 ANQGSEA. Trimming left V 1 base short and J 3 bases short, with 4 bases between. This CDR3 region has 12 residues. Here the CDR3 reads CSVEGVNQPQHF. CDR3 bases: TGCAGCGTTGAAGGCGTCAATCAGCCCCAGCATTTT.

The J gene is TRBJ2-4, the V gene TRBV4-1; 9 positions match TRBD2. Germline loops: CDR1 MGHRA, CDR2 YSYEKL. The V segment lost 1 base and the J segment 7 bases; nucleotides outside the gene matches: 5. This CDR3 is built from 15 residues. The CDR3 protein is CASSQGDLAGNIQYF. DNA for the CDR3: TGCGCCAGCAGCCAAGGGGACCTAGCGGGGAACATTCAGTACTTC.

The J gene is TRBJ2-5, the V gene TRBV7-8; 9 bases line up with TRBD1. CDR1 SGHVS and CDR2 FQNEAQ come from the germline V gene. V trimming: 3 bases; J trimming: 3 bases; junction bases outside the gene matches: 2. The CDR3 is 14 residues long. The CDR3 region is CASSLGQGKETQYF. As DNA, the CDR3 is TGTGCCAGCAGCTTGGGACAGGGTAAAGAGACCCAGTACTTC. Based on the CDR3 plus reference TRBV7-8 and TRBJ2-5, the full variable domain is GAGVSQSPRYKVAKRGQDVALRCDPISGHVSLFWYQQALGQGPEFLTYFQNEAQLDKSGLPSDRFFAERPEGSVSTLKIQRTQQEDSAVYLCASSLGQGKETQYFGPGTRLLVL.

The CDR3 loop is CASSPTSGRATQYF. The CDR3 bases are TGTGCCAGCAGCCCAACTAGCGGGAGGGCTACGCAGTATTTT. This chain joins TRBV7-6 and TRBJ2-3; TRBD2 agrees at 13 bases. The germline CDR1 and CDR2 sequences are SGHVS and FNYEAQ. The J segment lost 8 bases and the V segment lost 5 bases, leaving 4 bases of the junction unmatched. The length of the CDR3 is 14 residues.

This clone was counted between two and nine times. This chain uses TRBV7-6 with TRBJ1-1, with D maybe TRBD1 (5 bases). Germline V gives CDR1 SGHVS, CDR2 FNYEAQ. Trimming removed 1 base from V and 4 bases from J, with 10 bases in between. The CDR3 runs to 14 residues. The CDR3 bases are TGTGCCAGCAGCTTAGGCCCAAGGGGCACTGAAGCTTTCTTT. Translated: CASSLGPRGTEAFF.

The rearrangement joins TRBV2 to TRBJ2-3, with 8 bases matching TRBD2. Looked up from germline, CDR1 is SNHLY and CDR2 is FYNNEI. V shed 2 bases and J 6 bases; nucleotides not matched to a gene: 4. The CDR3 is made up of 14 amino acids. In DNA form, the CDR3 reads TGTGCCAGCAGTGAAAGCGGGGGAGGTGATACGCAGTATTTT. It is translated as CASSESGGGDTQYF.

The chain recombines TRBV15 with TRBJ2-5; no definite D call. With 7 bases removed from V and 2 bases from J, the gap between germline ends came to 8 bases. Germline lookup yields CDR1 LNHNV and CDR2 YYDKDF (reference sequence). This CDR3 is built from 12 residues. The CDR3 here is CATMSEQETQYF. The CDR3 DNA reads TGTGCCACCATGAGCGAGCAAGAGACCCAGTACTTC.

This clone was found a few times. The chain joins TRBV11-2 to TRBJ2-5, with 8 bases lining up with TRBD1. CDR1 SGHAT and CDR2 FQNNGV come from the germline V gene. With V trimmed by 4 bases and J by 7 bases, 8 bases remained unmatched. This CDR3 spans 14 amino acids. In DNA, the CDR3 is TGTGCCAGCAGCTCCGGACAGGGAGGAGGGACCCAGTACTTC. This gives the protein CASSSGQGGGTQYF.

The rearrangement uses TRBV2 and TRBJ2-2, with a possible D match to TRBD2 (5 bases). Per the germline V gene, CDR1 is SNHLY and CDR2 is FYNNEI. This CDR3 comprises 13 residues. Trimming shortened V by 6 bases and J by 5 bases, and 10 bases separated the two germline ends. CDR3 protein: CASSRGGTGELFF. Here the CDR3 DNA reads TGTGCCAGCAGCCGGGGTGGGACCGGGGAGCTGTTTTTT.

The chain is built from TRBV6-5 and TRBJ1-1; TRBD1 aligns across 7 bases. The CDR3 contains 14 residues. V trimming: 8 bases; J trimming: 4 bases; junction bases outside the gene matches: 10. Germline V gene lookup returns CDR1 MNHEY and CDR2 SVGAGI. CDR3: CASGVTGRITEAFF. Written as DNA, the CDR3 is TGTGCCAGCGGGGTGACAGGGCGGATCACTGAAGCTTTCTTT.

The chain has TRBV6-1 and TRBJ1-1, with 8 positions matching TRBD1. The CDR3 extends over 14 amino acids. Germline CDR1 and CDR2: MNHNS and SASEGT. After removal of 5 bases from V and 4 bases from J, the junction contained 6 bases not matched to a gene. Written as DNA, the CDR3 is TGTGCCAGCAGTTATCAGGGGGCTGGCACTGAAGCTTTCTTT. Translated: CASSYQGAGTEAFF.

About this clone itself: One end of the junction is discordant with germline, which a read error may explain. The CDR3 reads CSSSFGADTQYF. The CDR3 coding sequence is TGTTCCAGCAGCTTTGGGGCGGATACGCAGTATTTT. The chain combines TRBV7-9 with TRBJ2-3, with TRBD1 as a possible D gene (5 bases). The CDR3 loop spans 12 amino acids. Germline V CDR1 and CDR2: SEHNR, FQNEAQ (reference sequence).

This clone has just a few counts. The chain employs TRBV7-6 and TRBJ2-7; 8 nucleotides align to TRBD1. CDR1 SGHVS and CDR2 FNYEAQ come from the germline V gene. With 2 bases clipped from V and 6 bases from J, the junction kept 6 bases outside the gene matches. This CDR3 is 14 amino acids long. The CDR3 nucleotides are TGTGCCAGCAGCTTACACAGGGGGAGTACCGAGCAGTACTTC. Its translation is CASSLHRGSTEQYF.

The rearrangement links TRBV19 to TRBJ1-2, with D tentatively TRBD1 (6 bases). With 3 bases removed from V and 5 bases from J, the gap between germline ends came to 16 bases. The CDR3 spans 15 residues. Per the germline V gene, CDR1 is LNHDA and CDR2 is SQIVND (reference sequence). The CDR3 bases are TGTGCCAGTAGTATTGTCCCCGGGACAATTTATGGCTACACCTTC. Encoded protein: CASSIVPGTIYGYTF. The full variable domain, its missing parts supplied by reference TRBV19 and TRBJ1-2, is DGGITQSPKYLFRKEGQNVTLSCEQNLNHDAMYWYRQDPGQGLRLIYYSQIVNDFQKGDIAEGYSVSREKKESFPLTVTSAQKNPTAFYLCASSIVPGTIYGYTFGSGTRLTVV.

This clone was found a few times. The CDR3 coding sequence is TGTGCCAGCGCGGGGCAGACCCAAGAGACCCAGTACTTC. Translating it yields CASAGQTQETQYF. The chain has TRBV2 and TRBJ2-5; possibly TRBD2 for D (6 bases). The CDR3 runs 13 residues. Trimming stripped 8 bases from V and 1 base from J, with 11 bases between. In germline, CDR1 is SNHLY, CDR2 FYNNEI.

The V and J genes are TRBV7-9 and TRBJ2-2; tentative D call: TRBD1 (6 bases). Trimming stripped 0 bases from V and 5 bases from J, with 13 bases between. The CDR3 is 16 residues long. Per germline, CDR1 SEHNR and CDR2 FQNEAQ (reference sequence). As DNA, the CDR3 is TGTGCCAGCAGCTTAGCGGCAGGGGAGAGGACCGGGGAGCTGTTTTTT. Translating it yields CASSLAAGERTGELFF.

V gene TRBV9 combines with J gene TRBJ1-2; 8 positions agree with TRBD1. The CDR3 length is 14 residues. The germline gives CDR1 SGDLS, CDR2 YYNGEE. V gave up 4 bases and J gave up 4 bases; unmatched junction bases: 6. CDR3 region: CASSTGTGSYGYTF. DNA for the CDR3: TGTGCCAGCAGCACAGGGACAGGTTCCTATGGCTACACCTTC.

CDR3 loop: CASSLHRESGYGYTF. CDR3 nucleotide sequence: TGCGCCAGCAGCCTCCACAGGGAGTCTGGCTATGGCTACACCTTC. This chain joins TRBV4-3 and TRBJ1-2, with D possibly being TRBD1 (6 bases). V was trimmed by 4 bases and J by 4 bases, leaving 16 bases between them. This CDR3 is 15 amino acids long. CDR1 is LGHNA, CDR2 YSLEER, per germline.

The CDR3 nucleotides are TGTGCCAGCAGCGCCCGACAGGACCCCTCCTACGAGCAGTACTTC. This codes for CASSARQDPSYEQYF. The chain joins TRBV9 to TRBJ2-7; D possibly corresponds to TRBD1 (6 bases). Germline assignment: CDR1 SGDLS and CDR2 YYNGEE. The CDR3 runs to 15 residues. V was clipped by 3 bases and J by 0 bases, with 13 bases between them.

This clone was recorded only once. The chain recombines TRBV2 with TRBJ2-2; D is ambiguous. The germline V gene has CDR1 SNHLY and CDR2 FYNNEI. Trimming took off 5 bases at V and 4 bases at J, with 8 bases between the two ends. The CDR3 has 13 amino acids. CDR3 amino acids: CASSYISTGELFF. The CDR3 nucleotides read TGTGCCAGCAGTTATATATCCACCGGGGAGCTGTTTTTT.